These 15 T cell receptor beta chains were sequenced from one sample in a study of CD4+ T cells in melanoma. Profiling relied on immunoSEQ multiplex PCR, and the TCRdb table lists in-frame clones only, not all of them. The repertoire holds some 13,000 clones, with 60% to 85% as singletons. The source material was cells from a culture (not recorded whether cultured in vitro). Receptors were obtained from a human donor with melanoma.

The chain couples TRBV5-4 to TRBJ1-2; TRBD1 matches at 8 bases. After removal of 5 bases from V and 7 bases from J, the junction contained 7 bases not matched to a gene. The CDR3 consists of 13 residues. The germline CDR1 and CDR2 sequences are SGHNT and YYREEE (reference sequence). In nucleotides, the CDR3 is TGTGCCAGCAGACAGACAGGGGCGGGTGGCTACACCTTC. As protein: CASRQTGAGGYTF.

This clone was counted between two and nine times. The chain is built from TRBV7-3 and TRBJ2-3; 7 bases align to TRBD2. The CDR3 extends over 16 amino acids. J gave up 1 base and V 5 bases, and 9 bases lay outside the gene matches. CDR1 and CDR2 (germline): SGHTA, FQGTGA. The CDR3 spells CASSTRRGGGTDTQYF. DNA of the CDR3: TGTGCCAGCAGCACCCGAAGGGGAGGGGGCACAGATACGCAGTATTTT.

This clone was seen once. The chain links TRBV6-5 to TRBJ1-5, with D hard to call. Trimming pared 2 bases from V and 7 bases from J, leaving 15 bases between. From germline, CDR1 is MNHEY and CDR2 SVGAGI. The CDR3 consists of 15 residues. The CDR3 loop is CASSYGRSPKQPQHF. CDR3 coding DNA: TGTGCCAGCAGTTACGGTAGGAGTCCGAAGCAGCCCCAGCATTTT.

The genes are TRBV4-2 and TRBJ1-4, with unresolved D. Trimming pared 1 base from V and 8 bases from J, leaving 8 bases between. Germline V gene sequence: CDR1 LGHNA, CDR2 YNFKEQ. There are 13 residues in the CDR3. CDR3 coding DNA: TGTGCCAGCAGCCAAGGGAGAGAGGAAAAACTGTTTTTT. Its protein is CASSQGREEKLFF.

V and J are TRBV5-4 and TRBJ1-2, with 10 bases aligning to TRBD1. Germline loops: CDR1 SGHNT, CDR2 YYREEE (reference sequence). The CDR3 sequence is 17 residues long. V shed 4 bases, J shed 3 bases, and the junction held 12 bases outside the gene matches. CDR3 region: CASSPAPGTGVHYGYTF. The CDR3 DNA reads as TGTGCCAGCAGCCCGGCCCCTGGGACAGGGGTCCACTATGGCTACACCTTC.

The chain has TRBV14 and TRBJ1-3; 8 bases match TRBD1. The germline gives CDR1 SGHDN, CDR2 FVKESK. The junction had 7 bases not matched to a gene; V was cut back by 1 base and J by 8 bases. CDR3 length equals 15 residues. CDR3 nucleotides: TGTGCCAGCAGCCAAGTGAACAGGGGGGAAGACACCATATATTTT. Encoded protein: CASSQVNRGEDTIYF. Supplemented by reference TRBV14 and TRBJ1-3, the full variable domain reads EAGVTQFPSHSVIEKGQTVTLRCDPISGHDNLYWYRRVMGKEIKFLLHFVKESKQDESGMPNNRFLAERTGGTYSTLKVQPAELEDSGVYFCASSQVNRGEDTIYFGEGSWLTVV.

This clone was seen more than once but under ten times. The V gene is TRBV30, the J gene TRBJ1-6; D may be TRBD1 (6 bases). Per the germline V gene, CDR1 is GTSNPN and CDR2 is SVGIG (reference sequence). The CDR3 extends over 12 amino acids. V lost 3 bases, J lost 10 bases, and 10 bases lay in between. The CDR3 is CAWRTGLSPLHF. The CDR3 DNA reads as TGTGCCTGGAGGACAGGACTCTCACCCCTCCACTTT.

The chain couples TRBV30 to TRBJ1-4, with D maybe TRBD1 (5 bases). Germline V gene sequence: CDR1 GTSNPN, CDR2 SVGIG (reference sequence). V was pared by 8 bases and J by 11 bases, with 21 bases between. The CDR3 has 13 residues. The CDR3 here is CAGQEAGFQKLFF. CDR3 in DNA: TGTGCCGGCCAGGAGGCAGGGTTCCAGAAACTGTTTTTT.

The V call is TRBV11-3, the J call TRBJ2-7; D not certain. Germline CDR1 SGHNT, CDR2 YENEEA. The CDR3 is 13 amino acids. V was cut by 1 base and J by 7 bases, with 11 bases left in between. The CDR3 DNA sequence: TGTGCCAGCAGCTTAGGGCCCCAGAGGGAGCAGTACTTC. This translates into CASSLGPQREQYF.

The V and J genes are TRBV2 and TRBJ2-6, with 7 bases lining up with TRBD2. The CDR3 consists of 16 residues. The ends lost 6 bases at V and 2 bases at J; junction bases unmatched: 7. Germline V gene sequence: CDR1 SNHLY, CDR2 FYNNEI. CDR3 nucleotides: TGTGCCAGCAGGGGAGGGGTAGGGGCTGGGGCCAACGTCCTGACTTTC. Its translation is CASRGGVGAGANVLTF. The complete variable domain, with remaining parts taken from reference TRBV2 and TRBJ2-6, reads EPEVTQTPSHQVTQMGQEVILRCVPISNHLYFYWYRQILGQKVEFLVSFYNNEISEKSEIFDDQFSVERPDGSNFTLKIRSTKLEDSAMYFCASRGGVGAGANVLTFGAGSRLTVL.

The chain employs TRBV6-1 and TRBJ1-1; tentatively, D is TRBD1 (6 bases). The CDR3 sequence is 15 residues long. Germline loops: CDR1 MNHNS, CDR2 SASEGT. Trimming removed 1 base from V and 3 bases from J, with 12 bases in between. The CDR3 DNA reads TGTGCCAGCAGTGAAGGGGGGCTCCGGGACACTGAAGCTTTCTTT. Translated, it gives CASSEGGLRDTEAFF.

This rearrangement joins TRBV27 to TRBJ1-1; maybe TRBD1 (6 bases). Germline V CDR1 and CDR2: MNHEY, SMNVEV (reference sequence). CDR3 size: 14 residues. Trimming cost V 6 bases and J 0 bases, with 11 bases left between them. Written as DNA, the CDR3 is TGTGCCAGCAGCCAGGGGACCATGAACACTGAAGCTTTCTTT. Translation: CASSQGTMNTEAFF.

The chain couples TRBV5-8 to TRBJ1-2; D gene uncertain. V lost 1 base and J lost 1, with 5 bases in between. This CDR3 spans 13 amino acids. Germline CDR1 reads SGHTS; CDR2 reads YDEGEE. DNA of the CDR3: TGTGCCAGCAGCTTGAACGATAACTATGGCTACACCTTC. It specifies CASSLNDNYGYTF.

The chain is built from TRBV7-8 and TRBJ1-2; D is uncertain. V was clipped by 5 bases and J by 5 bases, with 9 bases between them. Per the germline V gene, CDR1 is SGHVS and CDR2 is FQNEAQ. The CDR3 is 12 residues long. The CDR3 DNA reads as TGTGCCAGCAGCCAGGCGTTATATGGCTACACCTTC. Protein product: CASSQALYGYTF.

This clone was seen a handful of times. The chain is built from TRBV7-2 and TRBJ2-3, with 9 bases aligning to TRBD2. With V trimmed by 2 bases and J by 3 bases, 9 bases remained unmatched. This CDR3 region has 17 residues. Looked up from germline, CDR1 is SGHTA and CDR2 is FQGNSA. The CDR3 here is CASSLRGGGGATDTQYF. CDR3 nucleotide sequence: TGTGCCAGCAGCTTACGAGGTGGCGGGGGGGCAACAGATACGCAGTATTTT.